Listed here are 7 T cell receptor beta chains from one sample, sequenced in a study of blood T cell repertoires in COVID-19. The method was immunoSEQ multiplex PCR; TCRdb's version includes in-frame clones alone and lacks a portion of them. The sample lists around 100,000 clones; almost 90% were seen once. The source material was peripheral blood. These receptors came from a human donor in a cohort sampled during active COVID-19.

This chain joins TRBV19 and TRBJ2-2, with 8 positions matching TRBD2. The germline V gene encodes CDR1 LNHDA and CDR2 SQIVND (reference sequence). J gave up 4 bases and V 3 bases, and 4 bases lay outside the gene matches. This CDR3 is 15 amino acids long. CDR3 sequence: CASSMYREGTGELFF. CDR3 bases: TGTGCCAGTAGTATGTATCGGGAGGGCACCGGGGAGCTGTTTTTT.

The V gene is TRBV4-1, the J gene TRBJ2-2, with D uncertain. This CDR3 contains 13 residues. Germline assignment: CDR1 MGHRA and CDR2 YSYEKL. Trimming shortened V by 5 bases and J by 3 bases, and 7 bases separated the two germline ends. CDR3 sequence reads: CASSNRDTGELFF. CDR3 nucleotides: TGCGCCAGCAGCAACCGGGACACCGGGGAGCTGTTTTTT.

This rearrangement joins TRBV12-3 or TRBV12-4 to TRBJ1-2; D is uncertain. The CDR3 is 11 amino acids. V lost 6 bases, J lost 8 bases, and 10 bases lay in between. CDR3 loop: CASRTLGGYTF. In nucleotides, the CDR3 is TGTGCCAGCAGGACCTTGGGCGGCTACACCTTC.

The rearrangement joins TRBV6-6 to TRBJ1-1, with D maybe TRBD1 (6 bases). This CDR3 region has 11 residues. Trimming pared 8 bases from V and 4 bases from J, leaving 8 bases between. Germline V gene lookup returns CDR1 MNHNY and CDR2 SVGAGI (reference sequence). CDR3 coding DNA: TGTGCCAGCTCCAGGGGCACTGAAGCTTTCTTT. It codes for CASSRGTEAFF.

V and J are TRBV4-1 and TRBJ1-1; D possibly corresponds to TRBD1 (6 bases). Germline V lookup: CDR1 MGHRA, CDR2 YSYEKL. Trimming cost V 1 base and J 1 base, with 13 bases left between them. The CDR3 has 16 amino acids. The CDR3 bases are TGCGCCAGCAGCCAAGTTGACAGGACCCCGAACACTGAAGCTTTCTTT. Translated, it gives CASSQVDRTPNTEAFF.

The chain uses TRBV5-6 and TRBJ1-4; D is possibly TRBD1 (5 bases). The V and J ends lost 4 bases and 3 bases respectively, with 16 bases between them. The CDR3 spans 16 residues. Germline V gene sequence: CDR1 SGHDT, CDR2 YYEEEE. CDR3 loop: CASSVRALGANEKLFF. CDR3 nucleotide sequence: TGTGCCAGCAGCGTCCGGGCCCTAGGGGCTAATGAAAAACTGTTTTTT.

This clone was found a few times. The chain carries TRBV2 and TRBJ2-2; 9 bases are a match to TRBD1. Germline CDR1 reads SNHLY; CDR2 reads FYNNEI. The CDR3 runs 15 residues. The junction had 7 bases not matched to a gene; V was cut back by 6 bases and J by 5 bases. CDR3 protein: CASRADRGWTGELFF. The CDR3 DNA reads TGTGCCAGCAGGGCTGACAGGGGGTGGACCGGGGAGCTGTTTTTT.